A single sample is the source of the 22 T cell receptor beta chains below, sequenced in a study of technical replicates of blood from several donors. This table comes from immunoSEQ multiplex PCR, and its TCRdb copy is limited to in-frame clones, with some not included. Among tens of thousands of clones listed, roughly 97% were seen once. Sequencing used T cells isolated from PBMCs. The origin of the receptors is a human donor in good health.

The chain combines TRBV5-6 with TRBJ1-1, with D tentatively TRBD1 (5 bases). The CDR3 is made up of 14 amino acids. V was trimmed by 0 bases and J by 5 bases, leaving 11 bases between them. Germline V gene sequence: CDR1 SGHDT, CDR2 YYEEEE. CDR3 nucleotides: TGTGCCAGCAGCTTGGCGGGGCGGGGTACTGAAGCTTTCTTT. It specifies CASSLAGRGTEAFF.

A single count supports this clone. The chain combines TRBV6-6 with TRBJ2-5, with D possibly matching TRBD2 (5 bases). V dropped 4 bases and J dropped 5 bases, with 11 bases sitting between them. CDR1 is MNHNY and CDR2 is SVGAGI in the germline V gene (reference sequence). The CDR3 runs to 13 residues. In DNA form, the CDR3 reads TGTGCCAGCAGTTTATCCAGAGGGGAGACCCAGTACTTC. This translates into CASSLSRGETQYF.

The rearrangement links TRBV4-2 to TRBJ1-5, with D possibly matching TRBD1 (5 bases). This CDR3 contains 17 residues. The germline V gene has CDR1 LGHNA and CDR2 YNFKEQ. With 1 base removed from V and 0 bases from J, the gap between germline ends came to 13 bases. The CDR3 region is CASSQGAGTFSNQPQHF. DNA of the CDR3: TGTGCCAGCAGCCAAGGGGCCGGGACTTTTAGCAATCAGCCCCAGCATTTT.

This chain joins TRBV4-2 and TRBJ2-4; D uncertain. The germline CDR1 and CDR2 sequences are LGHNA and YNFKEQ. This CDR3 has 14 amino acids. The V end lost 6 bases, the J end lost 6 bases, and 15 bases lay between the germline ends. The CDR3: CASSPKSVGNIQYF. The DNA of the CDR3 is TGTGCCAGCAGTCCTAAGTCTGTTGGAAACATTCAGTACTTC.

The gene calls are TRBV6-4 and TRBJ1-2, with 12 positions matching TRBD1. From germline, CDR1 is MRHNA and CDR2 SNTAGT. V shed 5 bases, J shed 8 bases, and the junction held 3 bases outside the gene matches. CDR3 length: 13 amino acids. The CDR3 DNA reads TGTGCCAGCAGTAGGGACAGGGGGCACGGCTACACCTTC. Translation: CASSRDRGHGYTF.

CDR3 sequence: CASSTPGQEDGWVYGYTF. In nucleotides, the CDR3 is TGTGCCAGTAGTACCCCCGGACAGGAAGACGGTTGGGTTTATGGCTACACCTTC. The rearrangement links TRBV19 to TRBJ1-2, with 7 bases fitting TRBD1. This CDR3 is 18 amino acids long. The trim removed 4 bases at V and 5 bases at J, leaving 19 bases unmatched. Looked up from germline, CDR1 is LNHDA and CDR2 is SQIVND (reference sequence).

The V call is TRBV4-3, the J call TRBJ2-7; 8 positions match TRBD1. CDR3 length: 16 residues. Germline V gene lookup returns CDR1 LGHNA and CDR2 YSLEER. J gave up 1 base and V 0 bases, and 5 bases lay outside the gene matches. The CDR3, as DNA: TGCGCCAGCAGCCAAGAGAGGACAGGGAAGTCCTACGAGCAGTACTTC. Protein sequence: CASSQERTGKSYEQYF.

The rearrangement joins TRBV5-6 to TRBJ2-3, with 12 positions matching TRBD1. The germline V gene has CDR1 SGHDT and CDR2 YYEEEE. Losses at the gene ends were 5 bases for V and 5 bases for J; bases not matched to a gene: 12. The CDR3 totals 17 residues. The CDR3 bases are TGTGCCAGCAGACCACGCCAGGGACAGGGGGCAGGAGATACGCAGTATTTT. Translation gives CASRPRQGQGAGDTQYF.

The CDR3, as DNA: TGTGCCAGCAGCTTAAATCAGGGAATTTCGTCTGAAGCTTTCTTT. Its translation is CASSLNQGISSEAFF. The V call is TRBV11-2, the J call TRBJ1-1, with a weak D call TRBD1 (5 bases). The CDR3 has 15 amino acids. Trimming pared 2 bases from V and 6 bases from J, leaving 16 bases between. Germline lookup yields CDR1 SGHAT and CDR2 FQNNGV.

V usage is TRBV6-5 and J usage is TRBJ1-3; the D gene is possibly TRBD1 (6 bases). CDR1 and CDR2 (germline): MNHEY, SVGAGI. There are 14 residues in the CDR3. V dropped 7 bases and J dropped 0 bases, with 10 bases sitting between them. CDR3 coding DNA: TGTGCCAGCACTCGGACAGTCTCTGGAAACACCATATATTTT. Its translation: CASTRTVSGNTIYF.

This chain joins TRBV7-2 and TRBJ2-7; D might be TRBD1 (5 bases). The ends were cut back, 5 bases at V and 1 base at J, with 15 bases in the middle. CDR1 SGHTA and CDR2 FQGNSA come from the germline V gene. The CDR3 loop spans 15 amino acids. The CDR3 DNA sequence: TGTGCCAGCAGCCCATTCATGGGGCTTTCCTACGAGCAGTACTTC. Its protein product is CASSPFMGLSYEQYF.

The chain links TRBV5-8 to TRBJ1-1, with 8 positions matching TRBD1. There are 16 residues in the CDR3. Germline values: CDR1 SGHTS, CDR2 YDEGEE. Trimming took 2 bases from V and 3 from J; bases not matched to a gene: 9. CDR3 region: CASSLDRGGRDTEAFF. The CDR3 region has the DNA TGTGCCAGCAGCTTAGACAGGGGAGGAAGGGACACTGAAGCTTTCTTT.

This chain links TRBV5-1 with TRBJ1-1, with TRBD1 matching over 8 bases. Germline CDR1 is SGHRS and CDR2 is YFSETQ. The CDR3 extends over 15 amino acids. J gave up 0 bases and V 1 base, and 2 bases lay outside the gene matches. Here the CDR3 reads CASSLLQGVNTEAFF. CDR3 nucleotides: TGCGCCAGCAGCTTGCTACAGGGGGTGAACACTGAAGCTTTCTTT.

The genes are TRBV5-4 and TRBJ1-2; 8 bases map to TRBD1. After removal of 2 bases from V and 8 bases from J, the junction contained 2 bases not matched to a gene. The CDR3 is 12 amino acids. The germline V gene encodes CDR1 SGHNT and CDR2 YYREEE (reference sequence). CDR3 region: CASSLSGGGYTF. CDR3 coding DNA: TGTGCCAGCAGCTTATCAGGGGGCGGCTACACCTTC.

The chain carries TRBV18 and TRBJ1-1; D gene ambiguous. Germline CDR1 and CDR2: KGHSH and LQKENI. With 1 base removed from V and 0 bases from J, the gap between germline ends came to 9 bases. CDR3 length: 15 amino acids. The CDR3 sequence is CASSPLGSMNTEAFF. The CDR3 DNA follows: TGTGCCAGCTCACCACTGGGCAGTATGAACACTGAAGCTTTCTTT.

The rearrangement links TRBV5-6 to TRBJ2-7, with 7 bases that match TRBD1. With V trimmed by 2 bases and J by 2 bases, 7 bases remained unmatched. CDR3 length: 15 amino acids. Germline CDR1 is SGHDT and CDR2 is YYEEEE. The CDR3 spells CASSLGTDTPYEQYF. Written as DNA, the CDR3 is TGTGCCAGCAGCTTAGGGACAGACACTCCCTACGAGCAGTACTTC.

CDR3 in amino acids: CASSTWAKTYEQYF. CDR3 nucleotide sequence: TGTGCCAGCAGTACTTGGGCCAAAACCTACGAGCAGTACTTC. The V gene is TRBV27, the J gene TRBJ2-7; no clear D gene. Germline V lookup: CDR1 MNHEY, CDR2 SMNVEV (reference sequence). V dropped 5 bases and J dropped 2 bases, with 13 bases sitting between them. CDR3 length: 14 amino acids.

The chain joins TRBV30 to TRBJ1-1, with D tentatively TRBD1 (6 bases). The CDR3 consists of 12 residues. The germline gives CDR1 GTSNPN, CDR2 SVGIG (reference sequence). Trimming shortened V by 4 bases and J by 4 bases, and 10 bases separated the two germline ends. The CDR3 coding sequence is TGTGCCTGGACAACAGGGCTCACTGAAGCTTTCTTT. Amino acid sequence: CAWTTGLTEAFF.

CDR3 sequence reads: CATRGQGATEAFF. The CDR3 nucleotides are TGTGCCACGCGTGGACAGGGGGCAACTGAAGCTTTCTTT. This chain joins TRBV6-1 and TRBJ1-1; 11 bases align to TRBD1. The CDR3 covers 13 residues. The V gene end was trimmed by 10 bases and the J gene end by 5 bases; junction bases not matched to a gene: 6. In germline, CDR1 is MNHNS, CDR2 SASEGT.

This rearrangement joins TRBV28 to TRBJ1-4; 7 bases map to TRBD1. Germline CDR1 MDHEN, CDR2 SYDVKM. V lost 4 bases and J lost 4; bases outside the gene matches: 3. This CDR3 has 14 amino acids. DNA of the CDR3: TGTGCCAGCAGTTCGACAGGGAATAATGAAAAACTGTTTTTT. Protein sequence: CASSSTGNNEKLFF.

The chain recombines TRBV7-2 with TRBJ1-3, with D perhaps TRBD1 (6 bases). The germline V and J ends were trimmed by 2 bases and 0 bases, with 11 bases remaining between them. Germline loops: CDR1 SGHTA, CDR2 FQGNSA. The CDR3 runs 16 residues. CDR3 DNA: TGTGCCAGCAGCTTATGGGGGCCCGGCTCTGGAAACACCATATATTTT. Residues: CASSLWGPGSGNTIYF.

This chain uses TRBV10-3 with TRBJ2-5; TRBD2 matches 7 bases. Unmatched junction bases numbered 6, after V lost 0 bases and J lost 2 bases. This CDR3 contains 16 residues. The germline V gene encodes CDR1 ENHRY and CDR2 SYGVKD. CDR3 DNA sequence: TGTGCCATCAGTGAGTCGACTGGGACTAAGCAAGAGACCCAGTACTTC. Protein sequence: CAISESTGTKQETQYF.